This TCR beta chain was documented in a study of blood T cell repertoires in COVID-19. Study details: Sites in the United States, Italy and Spain provided acute and convalescent COVID-19 samples. Sample material is recorded as cDNA or gDNA derived from T cells, B-cell-depleted T cells, or PBMCs.

How the authors handled the data: Reference gene primer amplification in the assay estimated nucleated cell counts. The protocol was immunoSEQ multiplex PCR, while the TCRdb copy is restricted to in-frame clones and leaves out a portion. The V and J calls and clone size are taken from that table; D and trimming were inferred from the DNA. The table records some 160,000 clones, more than 75% of them present only once. The clonotype was recovered from a man aged 50 or older who had recovered from COVID-19. What was sequenced was peripheral blood.

CDR3 DNA sequence: TGTGCCAGCAGCTTAGCTTGGGACAGCAAAAATTCACCCCTCCACTTT. Amino acid sequence: CASSLAWDSKNSPLHF. The V and J genes are TRBV11-2 and TRBJ1-6, with 7 bases lining up with TRBD1. CDR3 length: 16 amino acids. The junction had 7 bases not matched to a gene; V was cut back by 1 base and J by 7 bases. Germline CDR1 and CDR2: SGHAT and FQNNGV.